Below, 11 T cell receptor beta chains from the same sample are listed, as sequenced in a study of blood T cell dynamics during melanoma immunotherapy. For these TCRs, the target antigens are not known. Repertoires were generated with immunoSEQ multiplex PCR, while TCRdb's copy carries only in-frame clones and drops some. The repertoire consists of about 1,300 clones, with approximately 73% occurring once and the leading ten covering 16%. Time point specified: pre-treatment baseline. TIE cells were CD3+ CD4- CD8+ CD45RA- CD45RO-high CD27- CCR7- memory T cells. Study-wide findings and caveats: Among sorted CD8+ subsets, immune-effector cells had the highest clonality and cell-free DNA similarity.

The source was CD8+ T cells from blood, collected from a patient treated with checkpoint blockade. The receptors derive from a human donor with melanoma.

V gene TRBV6-5 combines with J gene TRBJ1-1; perhaps TRBD1 as D (6 bases). Germline V gene lookup returns CDR1 MNHEY and CDR2 SVGAGI. Trimming removed 9 bases from V and 4 bases from J, with 15 bases in between. The CDR3 is 13 amino acids. For the CDR3, the DNA is TGTGCCAGTGTGGGGGGGGCACTCACTGAAGCTTTCTTT. Amino acids: CASVGGALTEAFF.

This chain joins TRBV6-6 and TRBJ2-2; D unclear. Trimming shortened V by 1 base and J by 5 bases, and 5 bases separated the two germline ends. The CDR3 sequence is 13 residues long. From germline, CDR1 is MNHNY and CDR2 SVGAGI (reference sequence). The CDR3 DNA sequence: TGTGCCAGCAGTTACTTAGTGACCGGGGAGCTGTTTTTT. Translating it yields CASSYLVTGELFF.

The CDR3 nucleotides read TGTGCCAGCAGCTACCAGACAGGACTTAGCAGCTACACCTTC. Translation gives CASSYQTGLSSYTF. The chain couples TRBV13 to TRBJ1-2; D may be TRBD1 (6 bases). Per germline, CDR1 PRHDT and CDR2 FYEKMQ (reference sequence). The CDR3 runs to 14 residues. V lost 4 bases to trimming and J lost 9 bases, with 18 bases between them.

The chain joins TRBV6-6 to TRBJ2-7; D call uncertain. The CDR3 extends over 12 amino acids. Germline values: CDR1 MNHNY, CDR2 SVGAGI (reference sequence). V was shortened by 6 bases and J by 5 bases, with 11 bases between the two germline ends. The CDR3 is CASSRPRNEQYF. The CDR3 region has the DNA TGTGCCAGCAGCCGACCCAGGAACGAGCAGTACTTC.

This clone has just one count. V gene TRBV7-6 combines with J gene TRBJ2-7; 7 bases fit TRBD2. V trimming: 2 bases; J trimming: 7 bases; junction bases outside the gene matches: 11. The CDR3 extends over 15 amino acids. The germline CDR1 and CDR2 sequences are SGHVS and FNYEAQ. The CDR3 nucleotides are TGTGCCAGCAGCTTAAAGGATCTAGGGAGGGCGGAGCAGTACTTC. As protein: CASSLKDLGRAEQYF.

V and J are TRBV27 and TRBJ2-1; TRBD1 matches 9 bases. Losses at the gene ends were 2 bases for V and 4 bases for J; bases not matched to a gene: 6. Germline values: CDR1 MNHEY, CDR2 SMNVEV (reference sequence). The CDR3 runs to 16 residues. The CDR3: CASSLTGGSVYNEQFF. The CDR3 region has the DNA TGTGCCAGCAGTTTAACAGGGGGCAGCGTGTACAATGAGCAGTTCTTC.

The chain combines TRBV27 with TRBJ2-3; 10 positions match TRBD1. In germline, CDR1 is MNHEY, CDR2 SMNVEV (reference sequence). The CDR3 is 15 amino acids. Trimming cost V 6 bases and J 4 bases; bases outside gene matches: 7. In DNA, the CDR3 is TGTGCCAGCAGGCTAACCGGGACAGGGGCAGATACGCAGTATTTT. Amino acids: CASRLTGTGADTQYF.

The chain recombines TRBV13 with TRBJ2-3, with TRBD2 identical over 12 bases. Unmatched junction bases numbered 3, after V lost 5 bases and J lost 0 bases. The germline CDR1 and CDR2 sequences are PRHDT and FYEKMQ (reference sequence). The CDR3 is 16 amino acids. This chain's CDR3 is CASSAGLAGSTDTQYF. CDR3 nucleotide sequence: TGTGCCAGCAGCGCCGGACTAGCGGGGAGCACAGATACGCAGTATTTT.

The chain joins TRBV10-3 to TRBJ2-3; tentative D call: TRBD2 (6 bases). Germline assignment: CDR1 ENHRY and CDR2 SYGVKD. Trimming took 6 bases from V and 5 from J, leaving 18 bases between them. The CDR3 length is 15 residues. The CDR3 loop is CAIRWGGNVKDTQYF. For the CDR3, the DNA is TGTGCCATCAGATGGGGCGGGAATGTTAAAGATACGCAGTATTTT.

This clone turned up a few times. The CDR3 sequence is CASSYSTGHGYTF. CDR3 DNA sequence: TGTGCCAGCAGTTACTCGACAGGCCATGGCTACACCTTC. This chain uses TRBV6-5 with TRBJ1-2; tentatively, D is TRBD1 (6 bases). V was clipped by 0 bases and J by 6 bases, with 8 bases between them. CDR3 length: 13 amino acids. The germline CDR1 and CDR2 sequences are MNHEY and SVGAGI.

The genes are TRBV15 and TRBJ1-4; D might be TRBD1 (6 bases). The CDR3 is 15 residues long. Trimming shortened V by 2 bases and J by 3 bases, and 10 bases separated the two germline ends. Per germline, CDR1 LNHNV and CDR2 YYDKDF (reference sequence). The CDR3 sequence is CATSRLNRANEKLFF. CDR3 nucleotide sequence: TGTGCCACCAGCAGACTAAACAGGGCTAATGAAAAACTGTTTTTT.